Below, one TCR beta chain is given with its context. The antigen is unknown. The repertoire was sequenced with immunoSEQ multiplex PCR; TCRdb's copy has only in-frame clones and lacks some. Of fewer than 150,000 clones in the sample, about 87% were seen once. This CDR3 is built from 12 residues. V lost 10 bases to trimming and J lost 6 bases; unmatched junction nucleotides: 6. Germline loops: CDR1 MNHEY, CDR2 SVGAGI. The data were obtained in a study of T cell responses to AZD1222 COVID-19 vaccine. Overall study: Researchers grouped second doses given at about 4 or about 12 weeks into one pool. Overall study findings and caveats: Vaccination with two AZD1222 doses was followed by a rise in Spike-specific TCR breadth and depth. Only a handful of AZD1222 recipients tested seropositive at baseline.

The receptor comes from an adult in good health. Sequenced here: peripheral blood, sampled on day 0 of AZD1222 vaccination. The chain is built from TRBV6-5 and TRBJ1-5, with 7 positions matching TRBD1. The DNA for the CDR3 is TGTGCCACCAGACAGGGAGGTCAGCCCCAGCATTTT. Translating gives CATRQGGQPQHF.